The 32 T cell receptor beta chains below all came from one sample that was sequenced in a study of blood T cell repertoires in COVID-19. Sequencing was performed with immunoSEQ multiplex PCR; in TCRdb, only in-frame clones are kept and a portion is missing. The sample shows roughly 300,000 clones, 92% of them seen only once. The material sequenced was PBMCs or T cells enriched from blood (not recorded which). These receptors all stem from a woman aged 25-40 years who had recovered from COVID-19.

The chain couples TRBV6-5 to TRBJ2-7, with D tentatively TRBD2 (6 bases). There are 13 residues in the CDR3. The germline V gene has CDR1 MNHEY and CDR2 SVGAGI. Trimming took 8 bases from V and 5 from J, leaving 16 bases between them. As DNA, the CDR3 is TGTGCCAGCGGGGACTTCCTTATCCACGAGCAGTACTTC. It encodes CASGDFLIHEQYF.

This rearrangement joins TRBV5-1 to TRBJ2-1, with TRBD2 identical over 11 bases. With 4 bases clipped from V and 3 bases from J, the junction kept 6 bases outside the gene matches. The CDR3 consists of 16 residues. Looked up from germline, CDR1 is SGHRS and CDR2 is YFSETQ. CDR3 loop: CASSGLGTSGYNEQFF. CDR3 DNA: TGCGCCAGCAGCGGTCTCGGGACTAGCGGCTACAATGAGCAGTTCTTC.

The chain recombines TRBV28 with TRBJ1-4; maybe TRBD1 (6 bases). CDR3 size: 15 residues. Germline assignment: CDR1 MDHEN and CDR2 SYDVKM. The germline V and J ends were trimmed by 3 bases and 8 bases, with 16 bases remaining between them. CDR3 protein: CASSLGGAQNEKLFF. The CDR3 DNA follows: TGTGCCAGCAGTTTGGGGGGGGCTCAGAACGAAAAACTGTTTTTT.

The chain uses TRBV7-9 and TRBJ2-7; no definite D call. V was trimmed by 5 bases and J by 5 bases, leaving 10 bases between them. This CDR3 is built from 12 residues. Germline CDR1 is SEHNR and CDR2 is FQNEAQ (reference sequence). The CDR3 spells CASSPLVNEQYF. The CDR3 nucleotides are TGTGCCAGCAGCCCCCTTGTTAACGAGCAGTACTTC. The full variable domain, with the rest looked up from reference TRBV7-9 and TRBJ2-7, is DTGVSQNPRHKITKRGQNVTFRCDPISEHNRLYWYRQTLGQGPEFLTYFQNEAQLEKSRLLSDRFSAERPKGSFSTLEIQRTEQGDSAMYLCASSPLVNEQYFGPGTRLTVT.

The chain combines TRBV6-2 or TRBV6-3 with TRBJ2-7; TRBD2 matches 10 bases. J was trimmed by 4 bases and V by 3 bases; bases with no gene match: 9. The CDR3 runs to 16 residues. Looked up from germline, CDR1 is MNHEY and CDR2 is SVGEGT. CDR3 in amino acids: CASSYRSTSGFYEQYF. In DNA, the CDR3 is TGTGCCAGCAGTTATAGGTCGACTAGCGGGTTTTACGAGCAGTACTTC.

The chain couples TRBV24-1 to TRBJ2-3, with 7 bases lining up with TRBD2. The CDR3 extends over 16 amino acids. CDR1 and CDR2 from the germline V gene are KGHDR and SFDVKD. The ends lost 3 bases at V and 1 base at J; junction bases unmatched: 6. CDR3 amino acids: CATSDPGAGGTDTQYF. In nucleotides, the CDR3 is TGTGCCACCAGTGATCCCGGGGCGGGGGGCACAGATACGCAGTATTTT.

The V call is TRBV9, the J call TRBJ2-1, with 9 bases lining up with TRBD2. V trimming: 2 bases; J trimming: 9 bases; junction bases outside the gene matches: 6. The CDR3 is 14 residues long. Per the germline V gene, CDR1 is SGDLS and CDR2 is YYNGEE. CDR3 residues: CASSVSGRSSEQFF. The CDR3 region has the DNA TGTGCCAGCAGCGTTAGCGGGAGAAGTAGTGAGCAGTTCTTC.

This clone appeared a few times. The genes are TRBV2 and TRBJ1-2; perhaps TRBD1 as D (6 bases). V lost 3 bases and J lost 4, with 15 bases in between. The CDR3 is made up of 15 amino acids. CDR1 and CDR2 from the germline V gene are SNHLY and FYNNEI. CDR3 sequence: CASSESDTGIYGYTF. CDR3 coding DNA: TGTGCCAGCAGTGAGTCGGACACAGGGATCTATGGCTACACCTTC.

The V and J genes are TRBV15 and TRBJ2-5; tentatively, D is TRBD1 (5 bases). Germline CDR1 LNHNV, CDR2 YYDKDF (reference sequence). Trimming stripped 2 bases from V and 0 bases from J, with 10 bases between. The CDR3 is 15 amino acids. The CDR3 nucleotides read TGTGCCACCAGCAGACAAGACAGCTACCAAGAGACCCAGTACTTC. As protein: CATSRQDSYQETQYF.

The chain uses TRBV12-3 or TRBV12-4 and TRBJ2-1, with TRBD2 as a possible D gene (7 bases). The CDR3 has 13 residues. Trimming stripped 8 bases from V and 9 bases from J, with 17 bases between. CDR3 DNA sequence: TGTGCCAGCGCATTCGGGGAGGGGGGTGAGCAGTTCTTC. Protein: CASAFGEGGEQFF.

This sequence joins TRBV2 and TRBJ2-7; weak D call: TRBD1 (5 bases). Germline V gene lookup returns CDR1 SNHLY and CDR2 FYNNEI. The CDR3 sequence is 14 residues long. V gave up 5 bases and J gave up 2 bases, with 13 bases separating them. Here the CDR3 reads CASSLQAVTYEQYF. The DNA for the CDR3 is TGTGCCAGCAGTCTACAGGCGGTAACCTACGAGCAGTACTTC.

This sequence joins TRBV7-2 and TRBJ1-4, with 7 bases fitting TRBD1. This CDR3 has 15 amino acids. The V gene end was trimmed by 5 bases and the J gene end by 8 bases; junction bases not matched to a gene: 11. CDR1 is SGHTA and CDR2 is FQGNSA in the germline V gene. The CDR3 loop reads CASSTRTGLGEKLFF. In nucleotides, the CDR3 is TGTGCCAGCAGCACCAGGACAGGCCTTGGCGAAAAACTGTTTTTT.

The chain is built from TRBV7-3 and TRBJ2-7, with 8 bases lining up with TRBD1. Germline CDR1 is SGHTA and CDR2 is FQGTGA. This CDR3 is 13 amino acids long. With 5 bases clipped from V and 3 bases from J, the junction kept 3 bases outside the gene matches. CDR3 residues: CASSPTGGYEQYF. CDR3 in DNA: TGTGCCAGCAGCCCCACAGGGGGCTACGAGCAGTACTTC.

The count of this clone is one. The chain carries TRBV6-2 or TRBV6-3 and TRBJ2-7; D ambiguous. V gave up 5 bases and J gave up 2 bases, with 7 bases separating them. From germline, CDR1 is MNHEY and CDR2 SVGEGT. CDR3 size: 12 residues. The CDR3 loop reads CASSPTTYEQYF. The DNA of the CDR3 is TGTGCCAGCAGTCCAACAACCTACGAGCAGTACTTC.

The V gene is TRBV5-1, the J gene TRBJ1-1; no clear D gene. V was shortened by 4 bases and J by 2 bases, with 12 bases between the two germline ends. The germline gives CDR1 SGHRS, CDR2 YFSETQ. The CDR3 is made up of 14 amino acids. CDR3 nucleotides: TGCGCCAGCAGCGCCGGTCCGTCCAACACTGAAGCTTTCTTT. Its protein is CASSAGPSNTEAFF.

This sequence joins TRBV18 and TRBJ2-2; no definite D call. Trimming took 1 base from V and 4 from J, leaving 10 bases between them. The germline CDR1 and CDR2 sequences are KGHSH and LQKENI. The CDR3 extends over 15 amino acids. The CDR3, as DNA: TGTGCCAGCTCACCACGGGTCAGGTTCACCGGGGAGCTGTTTTTT. Amino acids: CASSPRVRFTGELFF. Together with reference TRBV18 and TRBJ2-2, the CDR3 gives the full variable domain: NAGVMQNPRHLVRRRGQEARLRCSPMKGHSHVYWYRQLPEEGLKFMVYLQKENIIDESGMPKERFSAEFPKEGPSILRIQQVVRGDSAAYFCASSPRVRFTGELFFGEGSRLTVL.

The chain recombines TRBV5-6 with TRBJ2-7; 9 bases align to TRBD1. This CDR3 spans 14 amino acids. Germline V CDR1 and CDR2: SGHDT, YYEEEE. Trimming at V came to 6 bases and at J to 4 bases, leaving 8 bases not matched to a gene. This CDR3 is CASTWGQGTYEQYF. The CDR3 DNA sequence: TGTGCCAGCACCTGGGGACAGGGTACTTACGAGCAGTACTTC.

CDR3 nucleotides: TGTGCCAGCAGTTTAGGGACGGGAGTGTTCGATACGCAGTATTTT. Translation: CASSLGTGVFDTQYF. The chain joins TRBV28 to TRBJ2-3, with D possibly matching TRBD2 (6 bases). Trimming shortened V by 2 bases and J by 6 bases, and 15 bases separated the two germline ends. Germline CDR1 is MDHEN and CDR2 is SYDVKM. CDR3 size: 15 residues.

The J gene is TRBJ2-7, the V gene TRBV7-2; no clear D gene. V was shortened by 5 bases and J by 4 bases, with 15 bases between the two germline ends. The CDR3 covers 14 residues. Germline V gives CDR1 SGHTA, CDR2 FQGNSA. This CDR3 reads CASSQDSGWYEQYF. CDR3 coding DNA: TGTGCCAGCAGCCAAGACTCCGGTTGGTACGAGCAGTACTTC.

V gene TRBV5-5 combines with J gene TRBJ2-3, with 8 bases aligning to TRBD2. Trimming removed 4 bases from V and 4 bases from J; junction bases left unmatched: 11. The germline V gene has CDR1 SGHKS and CDR2 YYEKEE (reference sequence). The CDR3 consists of 16 residues. As DNA, the CDR3 is TGTGCCAGCAGCCCAGGTCAGCGGGAGCTGGCAGATACGCAGTATTTT. Amino acid sequence: CASSPGQRELADTQYF.

The gene calls are TRBV7-9 and TRBJ1-4; 8 bases map to TRBD1. This CDR3 is built from 17 residues. J lost 7 bases, V lost 6 bases, and 16 bases had no gene match. Germline V CDR1 and CDR2: SEHNR, FQNEAQ (reference sequence). CDR3 in DNA: TGTGCCAGCAGTCGAGGTGACAGGGGAGGCGTTGGTGAAAAACTGTTTTTT. This sequence encodes CASSRGDRGGVGEKLFF.

The V gene is TRBV6-5, the J gene TRBJ2-5; 9 bases line up with TRBD2. This CDR3 comprises 15 residues. CDR1 is MNHEY, CDR2 SVGAGI, per germline. Losses at the gene ends were 2 bases for V and 5 bases for J; bases not matched to a gene: 6. CDR3 sequence reads: CASSYGGGAGETQYF. The CDR3 bases are TGTGCCAGCAGTTACGGCGGGGGGGCCGGGGAGACCCAGTACTTC.

The chain has TRBV7-9 and TRBJ1-1, with D perhaps TRBD1 (6 bases). The CDR3 consists of 12 residues. With 5 bases removed from V and 11 bases from J, the gap between germline ends came to 15 bases. Germline V gene data show CDR1 as SEHNR and CDR2 as FQNEAQ (reference sequence). DNA for the CDR3: TGTGCCAGCAGCGCGGGGGCCCTTGGGGCTTTCTTT. Amino acid sequence: CASSAGALGAFF.

CDR3 nucleotides: TGTGCCAGCAGCCAAGTCGCCGGGAGGACGAACACCGGGGAGCTGTTTTTT. Residues: CASSQVAGRTNTGELFF. The chain links TRBV3-1 (or the pseudogene TRBV3-2) to TRBJ2-2, with 7 bases matching TRBD2. J was trimmed by 0 bases and V by 1 base; bases with no gene match: 5. The germline V gene encodes CDR1 LGHDT and CDR2 YNNKEL (reference sequence). The CDR3 is 17 residues long.

Comment on this clone: The same CDR3 also results from other DNA sequences found in this sample. V usage is TRBV6-5 and J usage is TRBJ2-7; 7 nucleotides align to TRBD1. Germline CDR1 is MNHEY and CDR2 is SVGAGI. CDR3 length: 14 amino acids. The V gene end was trimmed by 6 bases and the J gene end by 3 bases; junction bases not matched to a gene: 8. CDR3: CASSSRTGSYEQYF. For the CDR3, the DNA is TGTGCCAGCAGCTCCCGGACAGGCAGCTACGAGCAGTACTTC.

The chain links TRBV28 to TRBJ1-2; possible D gene TRBD1, 6 bases. CDR3 length: 14 residues. The germline V gene encodes CDR1 MDHEN and CDR2 SYDVKM. V was trimmed by 3 bases and J by 4 bases, leaving 12 bases between them. The CDR3 loop is CASSLLRGRYGYTF. As DNA, the CDR3 is TGTGCCAGCAGTTTGCTCAGGGGTCGCTATGGCTACACCTTC.

The V gene is TRBV5-6, the J gene TRBJ2-7, with 8 bases fitting TRBD1. The CDR3 sequence is 14 residues long. The J segment lost 2 bases and the V segment lost 2 bases, leaving 3 bases of the junction unmatched. Looked up from germline, CDR1 is SGHDT and CDR2 is YYEEEE. CDR3 coding DNA: TGTGCCAGCAGCTTTGGACAGGGCCCCTACGAGCAGTACTTC. This translates into CASSFGQGPYEQYF.

The chain carries TRBV6-5 and TRBJ2-7; 8 bases are shared with TRBD1. The CDR3 length is 16 residues. Trimming removed 0 bases from V and 3 bases from J; junction bases left unmatched: 7. The germline V gene has CDR1 MNHEY and CDR2 SVGAGI. CDR3 sequence reads: CASSYSSVGQVYEQYF. The CDR3 region has the DNA TGTGCCAGCAGTTACTCGAGCGTGGGACAGGTCTACGAGCAGTACTTC.

The chain joins TRBV19 to TRBJ2-1; 10 bases fit TRBD1. Germline V gives CDR1 LNHDA, CDR2 SQIVND (reference sequence). Trimming removed 8 bases from V and 5 bases from J; junction bases left unmatched: 6. This CDR3 spans 14 amino acids. Here the CDR3 reads CASGTGVGDNEQFF. The CDR3 nucleotides are TGTGCCAGTGGGACAGGGGTAGGGGACAATGAGCAGTTCTTC.

The V and J genes are TRBV6-5 and TRBJ2-5; 10 bases map to TRBD2. CDR1 and CDR2 from the germline V gene are MNHEY and SVGAGI. V was clipped by 2 bases and J by 2 bases; unmatched bases: 5. The CDR3 covers 16 residues. CDR3 in amino acids: CASSYSFSGGQETQYF. The CDR3 DNA reads TGTGCCAGCAGTTACAGCTTTAGCGGGGGGCAAGAGACCCAGTACTTC.

This clone has a handful of counts. V usage is TRBV5-4 and J usage is TRBJ2-5, with D unclear. In germline, CDR1 is SGHNT, CDR2 YYREEE (reference sequence). The V end was cut by 1 base, the J end by 3 bases, with 7 bases between. The CDR3 covers 13 residues. The CDR3 DNA follows: TGTGCCAGCAGCTTGTCCCGGGAAGAGACCCAGTACTTC. The encoded protein is CASSLSREETQYF.

The chain links TRBV28 to TRBJ1-1, with D tentatively TRBD1 (6 bases). V was trimmed by 2 bases and J by 10 bases, leaving 11 bases between them. Germline CDR1 MDHEN, CDR2 SYDVKM. The CDR3 runs to 12 residues. Written as DNA, the CDR3 is TGTGCCAGCAGTTTACCAGGGGTCGGAGCTTTCTTT. This gives the protein CASSLPGVGAFF.